Shown below are 2 T cell receptor beta chains from a single sample sequenced in a study of response to subunit inactivated influenza vaccine. One entry per CDR3 protein results from TCRdb running MiXCR on the RT-PCR reads. The sample has approximately 700,000 distinct CDR3 sequences, over 11% seen once. The sample in question was PBMCs from blood, obtained around two weeks before vaccination. These TCRs come from a man aged 50-59 years who received an inactivated influenza vaccine.

V usage is TRBV6-5 and J usage is TRBJ1-6, with 11 bases identical to TRBD1. The CDR3 runs 18 residues. Germline assignment: CDR1 MNHEY and CDR2 SVGAGI. V gave up 0 bases and J gave up 5 bases; unmatched junction bases: 6. As DNA, the CDR3 is TGTGCCAGCAGTTACTCGAGGGGACAGGGGGGAAATAATTCACCCCTCCACTTT. It translates to CASSYSRGQGGNNSPLHF.

This clonotype was observed many times. The rearrangement links TRBV9 to TRBJ2-1; the match to TRBD1 covers 7 bases. The CDR3 consists of 15 residues. From germline, CDR1 is SGDLS and CDR2 YYNGEE. V trimming: 0 bases; J trimming: 5 bases; junction bases outside the gene matches: 5. This CDR3 reads CASSVDRGEDNEQFF. The CDR3 DNA reads as TGTGCCAGCAGCGTAGACAGGGGCGAGGACAATGAGCAGTTCTTC.